The 14 T cell receptor beta chains reported below all come from one sample, sequenced in a study of shared clonotypes between healthy human individuals. Measured with immunoSEQ multiplex PCR; TCRdb has only the in-frame clones, and not every one. The repertoire holds approximately 2.5 million clones, with approximately 94% as singletons. Sequencing was performed on naive CD4+ T cells sorted from blood. Subset here: CD45RA+ positively selected. These receptors originate from a man younger than 35 in good health.

About this clone itself: The junction departs from germline at one end; a sequencing error may be responsible. The chain combines TRBV7-7 with TRBJ1-4; D not certain. The CDR3 covers 14 residues. The germline V gene encodes CDR1 SSHAT and CDR2 FNYEAQ (reference sequence). CDR3 in DNA: TGTGCTAGCAGCATAGACCTAAGAGGCGAAAAACTGTTTTTT. Protein: CASSIDLRGEKLFF.

The chain carries TRBV6-5 and TRBJ1-3; D may be TRBD1 (5 bases). Trimming took 7 bases from V and 4 from J, leaving 14 bases between them. The length of the CDR3 is 14 residues. Looked up from germline, CDR1 is MNHEY and CDR2 is SVGAGI. Here the CDR3 DNA reads TGTGCCAGCACCCGGGGGGTAGCGGGAAACACCATATATTTT. Residues: CASTRGVAGNTIYF.

The count of this clone is one. The gene calls are TRBV25-1 and TRBJ1-1, with a weak D call TRBD1 (5 bases). CDR1 MGHDK and CDR2 SYGVNS come from the germline V gene. The length of the CDR3 is 12 residues. Deletions cut 5 bases from V and 6 bases from J, with 10 bases between. CDR3 protein: CASSRTRSEAFF. As DNA, the CDR3 is TGTGCCAGCAGTAGGACACGTTCTGAAGCTTTCTTT.

The V and J genes are TRBV25-1 and TRBJ2-1; 12 nucleotides match TRBD2. J gave up 4 bases and V 6 bases, and 7 bases lay outside the gene matches. Germline CDR1 and CDR2: MGHDK and SYGVNS. This CDR3 has 16 amino acids. The CDR3 nucleotides read TGTGCCAGCAGCGAGAAAGGGACTAGCGGGTACAATGAGCAGTTCTTC. Translation: CASSEKGTSGYNEQFF.

This clone was observed a single time. V usage is TRBV11-2 and J usage is TRBJ2-7; possible D gene TRBD2, 5 bases. Germline V CDR1 and CDR2: SGHAT, FQNNGV. The V end lost 0 bases, the J end lost 1 base, and 7 bases lay between the germline ends. There are 14 residues in the CDR3. The CDR3 here is CASSLDWESYEQYF. The CDR3 DNA reads as TGTGCCAGCAGCTTAGACTGGGAGTCCTACGAGCAGTACTTC.

The chain uses TRBV4-2 and TRBJ2-2; tentatively, D is TRBD1 (6 bases). Between the trimmed V and J ends, which lost 0 bases and 6 bases, there was a span of 11 bases. Germline CDR1 LGHNA, CDR2 YNFKEQ. CDR3 length: 15 amino acids. The CDR3 protein is CASSQDRGEPGELFF. CDR3 nucleotides: TGTGCCAGCAGCCAAGACAGGGGAGAACCCGGGGAGCTGTTTTTT.

V and J are TRBV30 and TRBJ2-1; no firm D call. This CDR3 comprises 12 residues. Trimming took off 3 bases at V and 7 bases at J, with 10 bases between the two ends. The germline gives CDR1 GTSNPN, CDR2 SVGIG (reference sequence). The CDR3 sequence is CAWRALGNEQFF. In DNA form, the CDR3 reads TGTGCCTGGAGAGCTCTGGGTAATGAGCAGTTCTTC.

This sequence joins TRBV7-3 and TRBJ2-5; 10 bases are a match to TRBD2. V shed 5 bases and J 1 base; nucleotides not matched to a gene: 4. Germline values: CDR1 SGHTA, CDR2 FQGTGA. The CDR3 totals 15 residues. CDR3 region: CASSLAGDLQETQYF. CDR3 DNA sequence: TGTGCCAGCAGCCTAGCGGGGGACCTCCAAGAGACCCAGTACTTC.

The chain joins TRBV19 to TRBJ2-7; tentatively, D is TRBD1 or TRBD2 (5 bases each). The CDR3 totals 13 residues. Germline CDR1 reads LNHDA; CDR2 reads SQIVND (reference sequence). Between the trimmed V and J ends, which lost 5 bases and 4 bases, there was a span of 12 bases. In DNA, the CDR3 is TGTGCCAGTAGTTTTCAGGGACCTTACGAGCAGTACTTC. Translated: CASSFQGPYEQYF.

The J gene is TRBJ1-1, the V gene TRBV10-1; D ambiguous. Germline values: CDR1 WNHNN, CDR2 SYGVQD (reference sequence). V lost 7 bases to trimming and J lost 8 bases, with 11 bases between them. The CDR3 has 11 residues. The CDR3 nucleotides read TGCGCCAGCATTACTAGATTAGAAGCTTTCTTT. It translates to CASITRLEAFF.

The chain uses TRBV7-9 and TRBJ2-3; no reliable D call. The length of the CDR3 is 15 residues. From germline, CDR1 is SEHNR and CDR2 FQNEAQ (reference sequence). The V end lost 5 bases, the J end lost 0 bases, and 12 bases lay between the germline ends. The CDR3 here is CASSQTKASTDTQYF. In DNA form, the CDR3 reads TGTGCCAGCAGCCAGACCAAAGCGAGCACAGATACGCAGTATTTT. Full variable domain (remainder filled in from reference TRBV7-9 and TRBJ2-3): DTGVSQNPRHKITKRGQNVTFRCDPISEHNRLYWYRQTLGQGPEFLTYFQNEAQLEKSRLLSDRFSAERPKGSFSTLEIQRTEQGDSAMYLCASSQTKASTDTQYFGPGTRLTVL.

The J gene is TRBJ2-1, the V gene TRBV11-2; TRBD2 matches 10 bases. Germline CDR1 and CDR2: SGHAT and FQNNGV. This CDR3 comprises 15 residues. Unmatched junction bases numbered 7, after V lost 5 bases and J lost 6 bases. CDR3 residues: CASSPRTSGANEQFF. The CDR3 DNA sequence: TGTGCCAGCAGCCCCCGAACTAGCGGGGCCAATGAGCAGTTCTTC. Based on the CDR3 plus reference TRBV11-2 and TRBJ2-1, the full variable domain is EAGVAQSPRYKIIEKRQSVAFWCNPISGHATLYWYQQILGQGPKLLIQFQNNGVVDDSQLPKDRFSAERLKGVDSTLKIQPAKLEDSAVYLCASSPRTSGANEQFFGPGTRLTVL.

The chain has TRBV30 and TRBJ2-1; 7 bases line up with TRBD2. Looked up from germline, CDR1 is GTSNPN and CDR2 is SVGIG (reference sequence). V shed 3 bases, J shed 4 bases, and the junction held 6 bases outside the gene matches. CDR3 length equals 14 residues. The CDR3 loop reads CAWRTGGPYNEQFF. The CDR3 DNA is TGTGCCTGGAGAACGGGAGGACCATACAATGAGCAGTTCTTC.

The rearrangement uses TRBV2 and TRBJ1-4, with D uncertain. The CDR3 length is 14 residues. Trimming stripped 6 bases from V and 4 bases from J, with 12 bases between. The germline V gene encodes CDR1 SNHLY and CDR2 FYNNEI. The CDR3 loop reads CASRTTPLNEKLFF. Written as DNA, the CDR3 is TGTGCCAGCAGGACCACGCCCCTTAATGAAAAACTGTTTTTT.